The 26 T cell receptor beta chains below come from one sample, sequenced in a study of vaccination effects on CD4 cells after COVID-19. Pools of viral peptides were used by the ViraFEST assay to expand antigen-specific CD4+ T cells ahead of sequencing. CD4+ T cells were isolated after less than 13 days of culture. The healthy vaccine recipients, who had no prior SARS-CoV-2 infection, showed negative nucleocapsid antibodies. Some clones are missing from TCRdb's copy, which holds only in-frame ones; the method was immunoSEQ multiplex PCR. Here the sample spans tens of thousands of clones, more than 60% being singletons. Antigen specificity for these receptors is unknown. Material: CD4+ T cells from PBMCs cultured with HCoV-OC43 spike peptides, obtained before COVID-19 vaccination. Noted subset: HCoV-OC43 spike overlapping peptide pool stimulation. Source of these receptors: a human donor who received a COVID-19 vaccine.

This clone was observed a few times. The chain couples TRBV30 to TRBJ1-1; D might be TRBD1 (6 bases). Trimming pared 4 bases from V and 1 base from J, leaving 13 bases between. Germline values: CDR1 GTSNPN, CDR2 SVGIG (reference sequence). The CDR3 runs 14 residues. The CDR3 DNA is TGTGCCTGGATCTGGTGGACAGAGAACACTGAAGCTTTCTTT. Protein sequence: CAWIWWTENTEAFF.

V usage is TRBV3-1 (or the pseudogene TRBV3-2) and J usage is TRBJ2-1; 15 bases agree with TRBD2. V gave up 4 bases and J gave up 10 bases; unmatched junction bases: 2. CDR1 is LGHDT, CDR2 YNNKEL, per germline (reference sequence). The CDR3 totals 14 residues. This CDR3 is CASSPGTSGREQFF. The CDR3 region has the DNA TGTGCCAGCAGCCCCGGGACTAGCGGGAGGGAGCAGTTCTTC.

This clone was recorded a few times. The gene calls are TRBV28 and TRBJ1-1, with D possibly TRBD1 on 5 matching bases. Deletions cut 3 bases from V and 7 bases from J, with 9 bases between. Germline CDR1 and CDR2: MDHEN and SYDVKM. This CDR3 is built from 12 residues. Written as DNA, the CDR3 is TGTGCCAGCAGTTTGGGGCCAGTTGAAGCTTTCTTT. It is translated as CASSLGPVEAFF.

This clone came up a few times. The V gene is TRBV18, the J gene TRBJ1-6; D remains unclear. The V end was cut by 2 bases, the J end by 7 bases, with 6 bases between. Germline V CDR1 and CDR2: KGHSH, LQKENI. The CDR3 loop spans 13 amino acids. CDR3 nucleotides: TGTGCCAGCTCACCAGCCCAGAATTCACCCCTCCACTTT. Translated, it gives CASSPAQNSPLHF.

The rearrangement joins TRBV7-2 to TRBJ2-3; D perhaps matches TRBD2 (6 bases). CDR1 SGHTA and CDR2 FQGNSA come from the germline V gene. Trimming removed 1 base from V and 0 bases from J, with 11 bases in between. The CDR3 extends over 16 amino acids. The CDR3 here is CASSLVTGASTDTQYF. CDR3 bases: TGTGCCAGCAGCTTAGTGACGGGAGCTAGCACAGATACGCAGTATTTT.

The chain uses TRBV11-3 and TRBJ2-2, with D maybe TRBD1 (8 bases). Looked up from germline, CDR1 is SGHNT and CDR2 is YENEEA. The CDR3 sequence is 15 residues long. V was clipped by 5 bases and J by 11 bases, with 21 bases between them. The CDR3 DNA is TGTGCCAGCAGCCCGGGGGGACAGGCCACCAAAGAGCTGTTTTTT. Encoded protein: CASSPGGQATKELFF.

This clone occurred once. This chain uses TRBV9 with TRBJ2-7; D is tentatively TRBD1 or TRBD2 (5 bases each). V lost 1 base and J lost 5, with 16 bases in between. CDR1 and CDR2 from the germline V gene are SGDLS and YYNGEE. This CDR3 is built from 15 residues. Here the CDR3 reads CASSVTPGTKDEQYF. In DNA form, the CDR3 reads TGTGCCAGCAGCGTAACCCCCGGGACGAAGGACGAGCAGTACTTC.

The rearrangement links TRBV15 to TRBJ2-7, with TRBD1 identical over 8 bases. The CDR3 covers 13 residues. V was clipped by 5 bases and J by 4 bases; unmatched bases: 4. In germline, CDR1 is LNHNV, CDR2 YYDKDF (reference sequence). CDR3 sequence: CATSAGTGYEQYF. CDR3 nucleotides: TGTGCCACCAGCGCCGGGACAGGATACGAGCAGTACTTC.

The chain joins TRBV3-1 (or the pseudogene TRBV3-2) to TRBJ1-1; D is possibly TRBD1 (5 bases). The germline V gene has CDR1 LGHDT and CDR2 YNNKEL (reference sequence). The V and J ends lost 1 base and 2 bases respectively, with 20 bases between them. This CDR3 is 18 amino acids long. The DNA for the CDR3 is TGTGCCAGCAGCCAAGGGCCCCAATCGGCAGGGAGCAACACTGAAGCTTTCTTT. Its protein product is CASSQGPQSAGSNTEAFF.

The V call is TRBV21-1, the J call TRBJ1-5; the D call of TRBD1 is as the table states it, not checked on the DNA. TRBV21-1 constitutes a pseudogene. CDR3 length: 17 residues. The DNA of the CDR3 is TGTGCCAGCAGCAAACCCAGGACAGGGGATAGCAATCAGCCCCAGCATTTT. It encodes CASSKPRTGDSNQPQHF.

The chain combines TRBV29-1 with TRBJ2-5; D not resolved. The CDR3 length is 12 residues. The germline V and J ends were trimmed by 2 bases and 5 bases, with 9 bases remaining between them. Germline V gives CDR1 SQVTM, CDR2 ANQGSEA. CDR3 protein: CSVESPRETQYF. The CDR3 nucleotides read TGCAGCGTTGAATCCCCCCGGGAGACCCAGTACTTC.

The chain uses TRBV18 and TRBJ1-4, with D perhaps TRBD1 (5 bases). The CDR3 consists of 13 residues. From germline, CDR1 is KGHSH and CDR2 LQKENI. Trimming took off 6 bases at V and 10 bases at J, with 15 bases between the two ends. The CDR3 spells CASSPSDTRKLFF. The DNA for the CDR3 is TGTGCCAGCTCCCCTTCGGACACAAGAAAACTGTTTTTT.

The chain has TRBV6-5 and TRBJ2-3; D may be TRBD1 or TRBD2 (5 bases each). Germline assignment: CDR1 MNHEY and CDR2 SVGAGI. CDR3 length: 13 amino acids. The V end was cut by 5 bases, the J end by 4 bases, with 10 bases between. This CDR3 reads CASSRDPADTQYF. CDR3 nucleotides: TGTGCCAGCAGTAGGGACCCGGCAGATACGCAGTATTTT.

The sample holds one count of this clone. The chain employs TRBV6-5 and TRBJ1-1; D unclear. The CDR3 is 13 residues long. Looked up from germline, CDR1 is MNHEY and CDR2 is SVGAGI. Trimming stripped 9 bases from V and 3 bases from J, with 14 bases between. Here the CDR3 reads CASRVRRDTEAFF. In DNA form, the CDR3 reads TGTGCCAGTAGGGTACGACGGGACACTGAAGCTTTCTTT.

The chain recombines TRBV6-5 with TRBJ1-1; 9 positions match TRBD1. The CDR3 runs to 13 residues. V was pared by 5 bases and J by 7 bases, with 5 bases of the junction left unmatched. Looked up from germline, CDR1 is MNHEY and CDR2 is SVGAGI. CDR3 sequence reads: CASSPQGAVEAFF. In nucleotides, the CDR3 is TGTGCCAGCAGTCCACAGGGGGCGGTTGAAGCTTTCTTT.

CDR3 sequence: CASRPATGELFF. The CDR3 coding sequence is TGTGCCAGCCGACCGGCCACCGGGGAGCTGTTTTTT. The chain has TRBV28 and TRBJ2-2; D is unresolved. Per germline, CDR1 MDHEN and CDR2 SYDVKM. The CDR3 covers 12 residues. Trimming pared 8 bases from V and 4 bases from J, leaving 8 bases between.

V gene TRBV13 combines with J gene TRBJ2-1; no clear D gene. CDR1 is PRHDT and CDR2 is FYEKMQ in the germline V gene (reference sequence). Trimming removed 1 base from V and 4 bases from J, with 14 bases in between. The CDR3 has 16 amino acids. The CDR3 sequence: CASSLEVVRLYNEQFF. CDR3 bases: TGTGCCAGCAGCTTAGAGGTGGTACGGCTGTACAATGAGCAGTTCTTC.

The V gene is TRBV19, the J gene TRBJ1-5; D gene uncertain. This CDR3 has 15 amino acids. V lost 6 bases to trimming and J lost 1 base, with 13 bases between them. Germline V lookup: CDR1 LNHDA, CDR2 SQIVND (reference sequence). This CDR3 reads CASRSGILSNQPQHF. CDR3 nucleotide sequence: TGTGCCAGTAGGAGCGGGATCCTCAGCAATCAGCCCCAGCATTTT.

A few counts support this clone. The chain joins TRBV7-9 to TRBJ1-5; a possible D gene is TRBD1 (5 bases). Germline CDR1 reads SEHNR; CDR2 reads FQNEAQ (reference sequence). The V end was cut by 5 bases, the J end by 6 bases, with 8 bases between. This CDR3 contains 12 residues. CDR3 DNA: TGTGCCAGCAGCCGGGGGGGTCAGCCCCAGCATTTT. Residues: CASSRGGQPQHF. Together with reference TRBV7-9 and TRBJ1-5, the CDR3 gives the full variable domain: DTGVSQNPRHKITKRGQNVTFRCDPISEHNRLYWYRQTLGQGPEFLTYFQNEAQLEKSRLLSDRFSAERPKGSFSTLEIQRTEQGDSAMYLCASSRGGQPQHFGDGTRLSIL.

The V gene is TRBV12-3 or TRBV12-4, the J gene TRBJ1-6; tentative D call: TRBD1 (6 bases). The CDR3 contains 13 residues. V lost 8 bases to trimming and J lost 10 bases, with 15 bases between them. In DNA form, the CDR3 reads TGTGCCAGCGGCCCGACAGGCTCCTCACCCCTCCACTTT. It codes for CASGPTGSSPLHF.

The rearrangement links TRBV4-2 to TRBJ2-5, with TRBD2 matching 9 bases. CDR3 size: 17 residues. V trimming: 0 bases; J trimming: 5 bases; junction bases outside the gene matches: 10. CDR1 is LGHNA, CDR2 YNFKEQ, per germline. CDR3 DNA sequence: TGTGCCAGCAGCCAAGAAGGGGCGGGGGGGCCCCGGGAGACCCAGTACTTC. Translating it yields CASSQEGAGGPRETQYF.

The chain has TRBV19 and TRBJ2-7, with D possibly TRBD2 on 5 matching bases. Trimming took off 2 bases at V and 1 base at J, with 6 bases between the two ends. This CDR3 spans 13 amino acids. Germline CDR1 is LNHDA and CDR2 is SQIVND (reference sequence). CDR3 region: CASSIRRSYEQYF. In DNA form, the CDR3 reads TGTGCCAGTAGTATAAGGAGGTCCTACGAGCAGTACTTC.

This chain joins TRBV20-1 and TRBJ1-5, with D unclear. V lost 1 base and J lost 11, with 6 bases in between. The CDR3 consists of 10 residues. Germline loops: CDR1 DFQATT, CDR2 SNEGSKA (reference sequence). The CDR3 protein is CSARGETQHF. In nucleotides, the CDR3 is TGCAGTGCTAGAGGGGAAACCCAGCATTTT.

This clone was counted only a few times. This chain uses TRBV7-2 with TRBJ1-2, with 7 bases aligning to TRBD1. Germline values: CDR1 SGHTA, CDR2 FQGNSA. Trimming took 5 bases from V and 7 from J; bases not matched to a gene: 7. The CDR3 runs to 13 residues. This chain's CDR3 is CASSEQGLVGYTF. The CDR3 coding sequence is TGTGCCAGCAGCGAACAGGGGCTAGTTGGCTACACCTTC.

The rearrangement links TRBV4-2 to TRBJ2-6, with D maybe TRBD1 (5 bases). V lost 3 bases, J lost 0 bases, and 12 bases lay in between. The germline gives CDR1 LGHNA, CDR2 YNFKEQ. The CDR3 consists of 17 residues. DNA of the CDR3: TGTGCCAGCAGCCACCCCGGACAAATCTCTGGGGCCAACGTCCTGACTTTC. It translates to CASSHPGQISGANVLTF.

The V gene is TRBV28, the J gene TRBJ1-1; no reliable D call. CDR3 size: 14 residues. The V end lost 7 bases, the J end lost 6 bases, and 18 bases lay between the germline ends. Germline CDR1 reads MDHEN; CDR2 reads SYDVKM. The CDR3 is CASTSLPKGAEAFF. The CDR3 DNA reads TGTGCCAGCACCTCGTTACCAAAGGGCGCTGAAGCTTTCTTT.